These T cell receptor beta chains were read from a single sample in a study of blood T cells in healthy people across ages. TCRdb re-derived calls from the 5' RACE reads in MiXCR, one entry per CDR3 protein. The sample carries some 1 million distinct CDR3 sequences, under 55% recorded once. Sequencing was done on a sample of blood. The receptors here all came from a woman aged 55-70 years in good health. The CDR3 runs from the conserved cysteine through the conserved F or W. D genes are given only for firm matches. Expanded clones are given a class, and other clones once, few, many or no size at all.

j_call cdr3_length clone_size v_call d_call cdr3_nt cdr3_aa
TRBJ2-7 14 few TRBV20-1 NA TGCAGTGCTAGAGATCTGACTAGGAGGTACGAGCAGTACTTC CSARDLTRRYEQYF
TRBJ2-1 12 NA TRBV29-1 TRBD1 TGCAACGTTGACAGGGGTGGGAATGAGCAGTTCTTC CNVDRGGNEQFF
TRBJ2-5 15 NA TRBV4-2 TRBD2 TGTGCCAGCAGCCAAGTGGCGGGAGTAGGAGAGACCCAGTACTTC CASSQVAGVGETQYF
TRBJ2-5 13 NA TRBV7-2 NA TGTGCCAGCTCCGGGGGGCCCCAAGAGACCCAGTACTTC CASSGGPQETQYF
TRBJ2-7 14 few TRBV6-4 TRBD1 TGTGCCAGCTTTAGGACAGGGGATAACTACGAGCAGTACTTC CASFRTGDNYEQYF
TRBJ2-7 13 few TRBV10-3 NA TGTGCCATCAGGGAACGGGACCCCTACGAGCAGTACTTC CAIRERDPYEQYF
TRBJ2-5 14 NA TRBV28 NA TGTGCCAGCAGTGGCCGGGTGGTTCAAGAGACCCAGTACTTC CASSGRVVQETQYF
TRBJ2-7 16 NA TRBV7-2 NA TGTGCCATCAGCTCACCCATGTGGAGCGCGACCTACGAGCAGTACTTC CAISSPMWSATYEQYF
TRBJ2-7 16 NA TRBV2 TRBD2 TGTGCCAGCAGCGTCAACCGAGCGGGGGTAAACTACGAGCAGTACTTC CASSVNRAGVNYEQYF
TRBJ2-1 15 once TRBV3-1 TRBD1 TGTGCCAGCAGCCAACAAGGGACAGCCTCCTACGAGCAGTTCTTC CASSQQGTASYEQFF
TRBJ2-3 16 NA TRBV11-2 NA TGTGCCAGCAGCTTAGATAGCGAGGGGGGCCCAGAAGAGCAGTATTTT CASSLDSEGGPEEQYF